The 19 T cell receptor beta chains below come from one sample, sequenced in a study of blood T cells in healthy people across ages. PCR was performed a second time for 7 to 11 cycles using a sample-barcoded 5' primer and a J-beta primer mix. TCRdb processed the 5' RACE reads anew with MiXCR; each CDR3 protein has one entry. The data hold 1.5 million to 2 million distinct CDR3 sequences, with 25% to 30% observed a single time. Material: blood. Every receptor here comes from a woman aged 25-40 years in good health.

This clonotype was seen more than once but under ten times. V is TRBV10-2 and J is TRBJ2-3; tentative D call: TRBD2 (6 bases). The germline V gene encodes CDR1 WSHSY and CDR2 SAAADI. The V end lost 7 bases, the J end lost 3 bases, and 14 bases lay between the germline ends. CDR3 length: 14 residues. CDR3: CASIGGELTDTQYF. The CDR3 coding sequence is TGCGCCAGCATCGGAGGGGAGTTGACAGATACGCAGTATTTT.

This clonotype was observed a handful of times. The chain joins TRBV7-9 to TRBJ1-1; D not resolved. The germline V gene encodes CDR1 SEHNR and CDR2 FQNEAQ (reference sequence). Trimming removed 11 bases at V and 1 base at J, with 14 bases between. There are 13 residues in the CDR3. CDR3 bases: TGTGCCGTCTCTCACCGGGAGAACACTGAAGCTTTCTTT. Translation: CAVSHRENTEAFF.

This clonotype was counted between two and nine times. The CDR3 here is CASSAGEAGYEQYF. The CDR3 bases are TGCGCCAGCAGCGCGGGGGAGGCGGGATACGAGCAGTACTTC. The chain has TRBV5-1 and TRBJ2-7; 7 nucleotides align to TRBD2. The germline V gene has CDR1 SGHRS and CDR2 YFSETQ. The CDR3 consists of 14 residues. V was pared by 4 bases and J by 4 bases, with 8 bases of the junction left unmatched.

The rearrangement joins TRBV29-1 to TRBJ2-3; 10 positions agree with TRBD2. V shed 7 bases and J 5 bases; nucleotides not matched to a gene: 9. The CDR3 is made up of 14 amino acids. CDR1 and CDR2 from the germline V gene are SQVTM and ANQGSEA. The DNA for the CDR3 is TGCAGCGCCACACTAGCGGGAACCAAAGATACGCAGTATTTT. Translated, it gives CSATLAGTKDTQYF.

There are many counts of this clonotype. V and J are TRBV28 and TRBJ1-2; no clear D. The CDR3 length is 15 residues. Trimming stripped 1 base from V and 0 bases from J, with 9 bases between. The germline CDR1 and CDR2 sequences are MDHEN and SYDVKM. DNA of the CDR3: TGTGCCAGCAGTTTATTGGGAAACGCTAACTATGGCTACACCTTC. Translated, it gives CASSLLGNANYGYTF.

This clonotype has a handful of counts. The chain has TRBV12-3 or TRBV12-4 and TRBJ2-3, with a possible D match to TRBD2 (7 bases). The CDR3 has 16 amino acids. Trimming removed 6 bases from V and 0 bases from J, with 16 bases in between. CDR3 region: CASRNRRGGSTDTQYF. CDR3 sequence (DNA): TGTGCCAGCAGGAATCGGAGGGGGGGGAGCACAGATACGCAGTATTTT.

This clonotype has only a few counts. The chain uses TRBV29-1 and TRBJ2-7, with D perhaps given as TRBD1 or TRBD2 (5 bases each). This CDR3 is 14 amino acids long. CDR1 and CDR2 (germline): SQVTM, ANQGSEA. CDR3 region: CSATTGARGNEQYF. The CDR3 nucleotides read TGCAGTGCCACCACCGGGGCCCGTGGGAACGAGCAGTACTTC.

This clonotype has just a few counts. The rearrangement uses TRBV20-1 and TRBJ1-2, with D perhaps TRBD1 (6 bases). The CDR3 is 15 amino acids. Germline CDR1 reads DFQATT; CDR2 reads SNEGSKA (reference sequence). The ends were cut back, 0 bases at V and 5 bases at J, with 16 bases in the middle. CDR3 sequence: CSARDPGGEPYGYTF. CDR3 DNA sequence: TGCAGTGCTAGAGATCCGGGGGGCGAGCCTTATGGCTACACCTTC.

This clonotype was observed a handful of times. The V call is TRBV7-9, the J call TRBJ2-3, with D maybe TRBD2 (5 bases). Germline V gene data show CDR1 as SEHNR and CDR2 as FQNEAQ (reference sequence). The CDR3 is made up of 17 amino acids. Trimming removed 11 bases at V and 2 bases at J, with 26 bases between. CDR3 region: CAYQKEGFGVSTDTQYF. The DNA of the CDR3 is TGTGCCTACCAAAAAGAGGGTTTTGGAGTCTCCACAGATACGCAGTATTTT.

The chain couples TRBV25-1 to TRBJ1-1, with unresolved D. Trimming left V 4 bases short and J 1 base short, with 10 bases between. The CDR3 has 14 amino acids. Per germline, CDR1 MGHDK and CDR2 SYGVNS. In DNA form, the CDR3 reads TGTGCCAGCAGTGCCCGACGGCGGAACACTGAAGCTTTCTTT. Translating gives CASSARRRNTEAFF.

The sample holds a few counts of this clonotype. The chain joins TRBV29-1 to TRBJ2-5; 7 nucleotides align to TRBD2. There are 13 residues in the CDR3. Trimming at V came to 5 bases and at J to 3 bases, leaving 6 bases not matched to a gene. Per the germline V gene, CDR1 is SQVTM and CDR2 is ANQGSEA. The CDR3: CSVKGLGEETQYF. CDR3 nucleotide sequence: TGCAGCGTTAAAGGACTAGGCGAAGAGACCCAGTACTTC.

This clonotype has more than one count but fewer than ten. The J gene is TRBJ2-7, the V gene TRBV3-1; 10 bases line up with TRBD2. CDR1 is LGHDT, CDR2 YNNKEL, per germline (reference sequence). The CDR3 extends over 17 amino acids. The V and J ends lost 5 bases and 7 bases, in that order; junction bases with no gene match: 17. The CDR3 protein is CASSGRLAGMVIYEQYF. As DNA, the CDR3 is TGTGCCAGCAGCGGGCGACTAGCGGGCATGGTTATTTATGAGCAGTACTTC.

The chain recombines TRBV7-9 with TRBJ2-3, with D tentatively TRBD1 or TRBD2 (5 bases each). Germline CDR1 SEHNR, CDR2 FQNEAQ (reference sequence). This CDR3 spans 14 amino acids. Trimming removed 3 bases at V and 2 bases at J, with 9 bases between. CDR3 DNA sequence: TGTGCCAGCAGCTTTGTGGGGGACACAGATACGCAGTATTTT. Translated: CASSFVGDTDTQYF. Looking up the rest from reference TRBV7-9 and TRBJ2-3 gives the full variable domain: DTGVSQNPRHKITKRGQNVTFRCDPISEHNRLYWYRQTLGQGPEFLTYFQNEAQLEKSRLLSDRFSAERPKGSFSTLEIQRTEQGDSAMYLCASSFVGDTDTQYFGPGTRLTVL.

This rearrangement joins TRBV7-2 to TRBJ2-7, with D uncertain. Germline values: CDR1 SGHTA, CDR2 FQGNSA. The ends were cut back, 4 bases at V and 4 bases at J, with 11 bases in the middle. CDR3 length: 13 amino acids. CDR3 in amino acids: CASSSSRLYEQYF. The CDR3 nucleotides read TGTGCCAGCAGCTCTAGTCGCCTATACGAGCAGTACTTC. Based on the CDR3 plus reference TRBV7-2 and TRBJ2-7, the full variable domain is GAGVSQSPSNKVTEKGKDVELRCDPISGHTALYWYRQSLGQGLEFLIYFQGNSAPDKSGLPSDRFSAERTGGSVSTLTIQRTQQEDSAVYLCASSSSRLYEQYFGPGTRLTVT.

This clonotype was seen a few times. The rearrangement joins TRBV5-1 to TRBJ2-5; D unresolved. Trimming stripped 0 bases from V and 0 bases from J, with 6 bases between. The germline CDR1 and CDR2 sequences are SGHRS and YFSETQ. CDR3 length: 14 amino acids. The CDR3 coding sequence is TGCGCCAGCAGCTTGGACAGTGACCAAGAGACCCAGTACTTC. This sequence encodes CASSLDSDQETQYF.

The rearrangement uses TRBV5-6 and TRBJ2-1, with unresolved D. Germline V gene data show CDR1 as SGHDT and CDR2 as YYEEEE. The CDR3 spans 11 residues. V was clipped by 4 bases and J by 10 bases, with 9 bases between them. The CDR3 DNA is TGTGCCAGCAGCCCTTCACAAGAGCAGTTCTTC. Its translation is CASSPSQEQFF.

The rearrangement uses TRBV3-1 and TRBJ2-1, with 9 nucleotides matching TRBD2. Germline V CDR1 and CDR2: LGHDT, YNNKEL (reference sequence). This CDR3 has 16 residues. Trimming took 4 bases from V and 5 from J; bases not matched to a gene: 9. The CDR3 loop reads CASSPFLAGGDNEQFF. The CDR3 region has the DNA TGTGCCAGCAGCCCGTTTCTGGCGGGGGGGGACAATGAGCAGTTCTTC.

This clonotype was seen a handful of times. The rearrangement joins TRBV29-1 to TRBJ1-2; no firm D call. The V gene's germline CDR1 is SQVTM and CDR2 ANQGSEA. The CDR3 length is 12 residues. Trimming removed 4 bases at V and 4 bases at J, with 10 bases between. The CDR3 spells CSVAGLAYGYTF. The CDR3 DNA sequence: TGCAGCGTTGCAGGACTGGCCTATGGCTACACCTTC.

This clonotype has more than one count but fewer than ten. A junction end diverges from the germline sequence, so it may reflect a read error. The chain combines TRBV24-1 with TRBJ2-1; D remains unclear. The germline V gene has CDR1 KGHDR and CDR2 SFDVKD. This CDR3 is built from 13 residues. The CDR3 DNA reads TGTACCACCAGTGATGGGTCTCACAATGAGCAGTTCTTC. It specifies CTTSDGSHNEQFF.